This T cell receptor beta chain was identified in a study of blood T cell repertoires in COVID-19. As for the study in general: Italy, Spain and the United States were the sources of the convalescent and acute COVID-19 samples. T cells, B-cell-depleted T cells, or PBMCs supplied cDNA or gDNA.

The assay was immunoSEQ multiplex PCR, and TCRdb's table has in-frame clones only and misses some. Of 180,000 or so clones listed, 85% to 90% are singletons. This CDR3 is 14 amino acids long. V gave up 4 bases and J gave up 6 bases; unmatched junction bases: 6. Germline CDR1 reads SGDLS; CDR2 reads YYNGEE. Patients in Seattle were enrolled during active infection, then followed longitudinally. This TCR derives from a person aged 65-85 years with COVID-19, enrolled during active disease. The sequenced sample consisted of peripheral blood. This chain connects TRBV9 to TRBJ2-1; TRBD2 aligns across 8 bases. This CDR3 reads CASSRSGTLNEQFF. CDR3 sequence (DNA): TGTGCCAGCAGCCGTAGCGGGACCCTCAATGAGCAGTTCTTC.